The 3 T cell receptor beta chains in this list originate from one sample, sequenced in a study of blood T cell repertoires in COVID-19. Profiling relied on immunoSEQ multiplex PCR, and the TCRdb table lists in-frame clones only, not all of them. The table has about 350,000 clones, roughly 89% seen once. The sample comprised peripheral blood. The receptor set was obtained from a woman aged 60-70 years with COVID-19, enrolled during active disease.

The rearrangement uses TRBV28 and TRBJ1-2; TRBD1 matches 10 bases. CDR1 MDHEN and CDR2 SYDVKM come from the germline V gene. V lost 4 bases and J lost 5; bases outside the gene matches: 7. The CDR3 runs 15 residues. The CDR3 is CASSYRDRGGYGYTF. DNA for the CDR3: TGTGCCAGCAGTTACCGGGACAGGGGAGGGTATGGCTACACCTTC.

This rearrangement joins TRBV28 to TRBJ1-5; 7 bases match TRBD1. The V gene end was trimmed by 7 bases and the J gene end by 9 bases; junction bases not matched to a gene: 9. Germline V gene lookup returns CDR1 MDHEN and CDR2 SYDVKM. CDR3 length equals 13 residues. The CDR3 protein is CASIGQDVRPQHF. The CDR3 coding sequence is TGTGCCAGCATTGGACAGGACGTACGGCCCCAGCATTTT.

This chain joins TRBV4-2 and TRBJ2-7; tentative D call: TRBD2 (6 bases). Germline CDR1 LGHNA, CDR2 YNFKEQ. This CDR3 has 15 residues. Trimming left V 0 bases short and J 5 bases short, with 14 bases between. DNA for the CDR3: TGTGCCAGCAGCCAAGATCGGCGGGGTTGGGACGAGCAGTACTTC. It codes for CASSQDRRGWDEQYF.